Sequencing of this T cell receptor beta chain was carried out in a study of blood T cell repertoires in COVID-19. About the research overall: Donors in the United States, Italy and Spain gave samples during acute or convalescent COVID-19. The analysed material was cDNA or gDNA that came from T cells, B-cell-depleted T cells, or PBMCs.

Methods used by the authors: Reference gene primer amplification in the assay estimated nucleated cell counts. Produced via immunoSEQ multiplex PCR; TCRdb's table is partial and in-frame only. V, J and clone size were drawn from that table, and D and trimming were deduced from the DNA. The sample consists of about 190,000 clones, roughly 84% of them appearing once. V lost 3 bases, J lost 0 bases, and 8 bases stayed unmatched. Germline values: CDR1 DFQATT, CDR2 SNEGSKA (reference sequence). The CDR3 extends over 15 amino acids. Sample: peripheral blood. This receptor was identified in a woman between 40 and 50 years old who had recovered from COVID-19. This chain links TRBV20-1 with TRBJ2-7, with 7 nucleotides matching TRBD2. The CDR3 DNA follows: TGCAGTGCTAGTCGCCCGAGCGGGACCTCCTACGAGCAGTACTTC. This gives the protein CSASRPSGTSYEQYF.